The clone carrying this T cell receptor (beta chain) is a singleton in its sample. TCRdb's copy holds only in-frame clones and misses some; the assay was immunoSEQ multiplex PCR. The data show 97,000 or so clones, with roughly 82% seen just once and about a tenth held by the top ten. Trimming stripped 5 bases from V and 11 bases from J, with 16 bases between. The germline V gene encodes CDR1 SGHTA and CDR2 FQGNSA. The CDR3 contains 13 residues. These data come from a study of blood T cell repertoires in COVID-19. The receptor's source is a man between 65 and 80 years old with active or convalescent COVID-19. V is TRBV7-2 and J is TRBJ1-5, with D maybe TRBD1 (6 bases). What was sequenced was peripheral blood. The CDR3 loop is CASSLNRVESQHF. CDR3 nucleotides: TGTGCCAGCAGCCTAAACAGGGTAGAGTCCCAGCATTTT.